These 30 T cell receptor beta chains share one sample of origin, sequenced in a study of blood T cell repertoires in COVID-19. TCRdb's copy holds only in-frame clones and misses some; the assay was immunoSEQ multiplex PCR. Of under 110,000 clones listed, approximately 91% were seen once; the top ten hold 15% to 20%. Sequenced input: peripheral blood. All receptors derive from a man aged 50-59 years with acute or convalescent COVID-19.

This clone was seen more than once but under ten times. The CDR3 DNA is TGTGCCAGCAGCCATTTAGGGGGGGGTAAGTCACCCCTCCACTTT. It codes for CASSHLGGGKSPLHF. The genes are TRBV3-1 (or the pseudogene TRBV3-2) and TRBJ1-6, with a possible D match to TRBD1 (6 bases). The CDR3 has 15 residues. The germline V gene has CDR1 LGHDT and CDR2 YNNKEL (reference sequence). The V and J ends lost 3 bases and 10 bases respectively, with 16 bases between them.

The chain carries TRBV15 and TRBJ1-1; D remains ambiguous. This CDR3 contains 12 residues. Trimming shortened V by 1 base and J by 4 bases, and 4 bases separated the two germline ends. Germline values: CDR1 LNHNV, CDR2 YYDKDF (reference sequence). For the CDR3, the DNA is TGTGCCACCAGCAGAGCCGGCACTGAAGCTTTCTTT. The encoded protein is CATSRAGTEAFF.

The chain employs TRBV7-9 and TRBJ1-1, with no clear D. CDR1 is SEHNR, CDR2 FQNEAQ, per germline (reference sequence). CDR3 length: 11 amino acids. The V end was cut by 1 base, the J end by 8 bases, with 5 bases between. The CDR3 reads CASSLGREAFF. CDR3 sequence (DNA): TGTGCCAGCAGCTTAGGCAGGGAAGCTTTCTTT.

The chain links TRBV18 to TRBJ2-5, with D unresolved. Trimming pared 4 bases from V and 2 bases from J, leaving 8 bases between. CDR3 size: 13 residues. In germline, CDR1 is KGHSH, CDR2 LQKENI. Here the CDR3 DNA reads TGTGCCAGCTCACAGGCGGTTCAAGAGACCCAGTACTTC. It yields the protein CASSQAVQETQYF.

The J gene is TRBJ2-7, the V gene TRBV7-2, with a possible D match to TRBD1 (5 bases). CDR1 SGHTA and CDR2 FQGNSA come from the germline V gene. Trimming stripped 1 base from V and 1 base from J, with 8 bases between. The CDR3 has 14 amino acids. Here the CDR3 reads CASSLGQPSYEQYF. The CDR3 DNA sequence: TGTGCCAGCAGCTTAGGACAGCCATCCTACGAGCAGTACTTC.

This rearrangement joins TRBV2 to TRBJ1-1; D not resolved. Per germline, CDR1 SNHLY and CDR2 FYNNEI. V was clipped by 6 bases and J by 4 bases, with 15 bases between them. The CDR3 spans 14 residues. CDR3 sequence reads: CASRPLAEGTEAFF. CDR3 nucleotide sequence: TGTGCCAGCAGGCCCTTGGCAGAGGGCACTGAAGCTTTCTTT. The full variable domain, completed using reference TRBV2 and TRBJ1-1, is EPEVTQTPSHQVTQMGQEVILRCVPISNHLYFYWYRQILGQKVEFLVSFYNNEISEKSEIFDDQFSVERPDGSNFTLKIRSTKLEDSAMYFCASRPLAEGTEAFFGQGTRLTVV.

This chain connects TRBV29-1 to TRBJ1-1, with D perhaps TRBD1 (6 bases). V lost 6 bases, J lost 3 bases, and 11 bases lay in between. Germline V gene sequence: CDR1 SQVTM, CDR2 ANQGSEA. CDR3 length: 12 residues. CDR3 in DNA: TGCAGCGTACTCGGGGGGCACACTGAAGCTTTCTTT. This codes for CSVLGGHTEAFF.

This clone was observed once. V is TRBV19 and J is TRBJ1-5; D is unclear. The V and J ends lost 5 bases and 0 bases respectively, with 8 bases between them. This CDR3 comprises 14 residues. Germline CDR1 LNHDA, CDR2 SQIVND (reference sequence). In DNA, the CDR3 is TGTGCCAGTAGTGACTTCTCTAGCAATCAGCCCCAGCATTTT. As protein: CASSDFSSNQPQHF.

This clone was seen just once. V and J are TRBV18 and TRBJ1-6, with 7 bases aligning to TRBD1. The CDR3 sequence is 15 residues long. Trimming removed 5 bases from V and 9 bases from J; junction bases left unmatched: 10. The germline V gene has CDR1 KGHSH and CDR2 LQKENI. The CDR3 coding sequence is TGTGCCAGCTCAACGGGAACAGGGGACGCTTCACCCCTCCACTTT. This encodes CASSTGTGDASPLHF. Looking up the rest from reference TRBV18 and TRBJ1-6 gives the full variable domain: NAGVMQNPRHLVRRRGQEARLRCSPMKGHSHVYWYRQLPEEGLKFMVYLQKENIIDESGMPKERFSAEFPKEGPSILRIQQVVRGDSAAYFCASSTGTGDASPLHFGNGTRLTVT.

CDR3 nucleotide sequence: TGTGCCAGCAGCGTCTACAGGGGTGACACTGAAGCTTTCTTT. It codes for CASSVYRGDTEAFF. The chain links TRBV9 to TRBJ1-1; 7 positions agree with TRBD1. CDR1 is SGDLS, CDR2 YYNGEE, per germline. The V segment lost 2 bases and the J segment 3 bases; nucleotides outside the gene matches: 4. The CDR3 covers 14 residues.

The chain uses TRBV2 and TRBJ1-1; 7 bases match TRBD1. Trimming at V came to 6 bases and at J to 0 bases, leaving 4 bases not matched to a gene. This CDR3 region has 14 residues. Looked up from germline, CDR1 is SNHLY and CDR2 is FYNNEI. The CDR3 reads CASRRDRVNTEAFF. The CDR3 DNA reads as TGTGCCAGCAGGAGAGACAGGGTGAACACTGAAGCTTTCTTT.

The chain is built from TRBV2 and TRBJ2-7; the D gene is possibly TRBD1 (5 bases). The ends were cut back, 3 bases at V and 1 base at J, with 10 bases in the middle. The CDR3 is 14 amino acids. Germline CDR1 reads SNHLY; CDR2 reads FYNNEI. The CDR3 protein is CASSDPDKSYEQYF. The CDR3 coding sequence is TGTGCCAGCAGTGACCCGGACAAGTCCTACGAGCAGTACTTC.

The table lists this clone with a count of one. CDR3 sequence: CASSDRVTGELFF. CDR3 DNA sequence: TGTGCCAGCAGTGACAGGGTTACCGGGGAGCTGTTTTTT. The chain joins TRBV6-1 to TRBJ2-2; D might be TRBD1 (5 bases). The CDR3 consists of 13 residues. The V gene's germline CDR1 is MNHNS and CDR2 SASEGT. Trimming cost V 3 bases and J 5 bases, with 7 bases left between them.

The rearrangement joins TRBV28 to TRBJ1-5; a possible D gene is TRBD1 (6 bases). Germline CDR1 is MDHEN and CDR2 is SYDVKM. The CDR3 runs 15 residues. V was cut by 10 bases and J by 2 bases, with 18 bases left in between. The CDR3 bases are TGTGCCATCGCACCCAGGGGAGTTGGCAATCAGCCCCAGCATTTT. Translation: CAIAPRGVGNQPQHF.

V gene TRBV5-1 combines with J gene TRBJ2-7; 8 bases are a match to TRBD1. Germline V gene data show CDR1 as SGHRS and CDR2 as YFSETQ. The CDR3 loop spans 14 amino acids. With 5 bases clipped from V and 2 bases from J, the junction kept 6 bases outside the gene matches. CDR3 loop: CASRMTGETYEQYF. In DNA, the CDR3 is TGCGCCAGCAGGATGACAGGGGAAACCTACGAGCAGTACTTC.

The chain recombines TRBV11-3 with TRBJ1-1; D perhaps matches TRBD1 (5 bases). CDR3 length: 17 residues. Germline assignment: CDR1 SGHNT and CDR2 YENEEA. The V end was cut by 5 bases, the J end by 0 bases, with 19 bases between. CDR3 sequence (DNA): TGTGCCAGCAGCCGGGAGGGATTGGGACTTATGAACACTGAAGCTTTCTTT. Its translation is CASSREGLGLMNTEAFF.

The chain combines TRBV7-2 with TRBJ1-2; TRBD1 might be the D (6 bases). This CDR3 contains 15 residues. Trimming left V 1 base short and J 8 bases short, with 17 bases between. From germline, CDR1 is SGHTA and CDR2 FQGNSA. In nucleotides, the CDR3 is TGTGCCAGCAGCTTAGGCGGGCAGGGGTTGGGAGGCTACACCTTC. This translates into CASSLGGQGLGGYTF.

V gene TRBV30 combines with J gene TRBJ2-7; 7 bases are a match to TRBD1. Germline-derived CDR1 and CDR2 are GTSNPN and SVGIG (reference sequence). The CDR3 totals 12 residues. V was clipped by 7 bases and J by 2 bases; unmatched bases: 5. The DNA for the CDR3 is TGTGCCTTGACAGGGAGCCCCTACGAGCAGTACTTC. Protein sequence: CALTGSPYEQYF. The full variable domain, its missing parts supplied by reference TRBV30 and TRBJ2-7, is SQTIHQWPATLVQPVGSPLSLECTVEGTSNPNLYWYRQAAGRGLQLLFYSVGIGQISSEVPQNLSASRPQDRQFILSSKKLLLSDSGFYLCALTGSPYEQYFGPGTRLTVT.

The V gene is TRBV6-5, the J gene TRBJ1-5; perhaps TRBD1 as D (6 bases). The germline V gene encodes CDR1 MNHEY and CDR2 SVGAGI. The CDR3 is 15 amino acids. V lost 0 bases and J lost 4, with 10 bases in between. Here the CDR3 DNA reads TGTGCCAGCAGTTACTCCAGGGGACCAAATCAGCCCCAGCATTTT. Amino acids: CASSYSRGPNQPQHF.

The V and J genes are TRBV7-8 and TRBJ1-1; D call uncertain. The CDR3 contains 15 residues. Per germline, CDR1 SGHVS and CDR2 FQNEAQ. V was cut by 1 base and J by 0 bases, with 9 bases left in between. For the CDR3, the DNA is TGTGCCAGCAGCTTAGGACCGGGGATGAACACTGAAGCTTTCTTT. Amino acid sequence: CASSLGPGMNTEAFF.

This clone occurred once. The chain is built from TRBV27 and TRBJ1-2, with 7 bases lining up with TRBD1. Germline CDR1 MNHEY, CDR2 SMNVEV (reference sequence). The CDR3 totals 13 residues. After removal of 5 bases from V and 8 bases from J, the junction contained 8 bases not matched to a gene. CDR3: CASSRITGVGYTF. The CDR3 DNA follows: TGTGCCAGCAGTCGCATTACAGGGGTCGGCTACACCTTC.

V gene TRBV28 combines with J gene TRBJ1-1; D is undetermined. The V and J ends lost 10 bases and 0 bases respectively, with 9 bases between them. This CDR3 is 12 amino acids long. CDR1 is MDHEN and CDR2 is SYDVKM in the germline V gene. CDR3: CAIRSVNTEAFF. In DNA form, the CDR3 reads TGTGCCATCCGCTCAGTGAACACTGAAGCTTTCTTT.

The V gene is TRBV18, the J gene TRBJ2-7, with D perhaps TRBD1 (6 bases). V shed 6 bases and J shed 5 bases, with 14 bases lying between them. The CDR3 is 13 residues long. Germline CDR1 reads KGHSH; CDR2 reads LQKENI. The chain's CDR3 is CASSRTGLNEQYF. DNA of the CDR3: TGTGCCAGCTCGCGTACAGGGTTGAACGAGCAGTACTTC.

CDR3 sequence: CAGRRTVNEKLFF. CDR3 DNA: TGTGCCGGGAGACGGACCGTTAATGAAAAACTGTTTTTT. The chain couples TRBV2 to TRBJ1-4; no clear D gene. V gave up 11 bases and J gave up 4 bases, with 14 bases separating them. Germline V gene lookup returns CDR1 SNHLY and CDR2 FYNNEI. The CDR3 extends over 13 amino acids.

This chain connects TRBV7-3 to TRBJ1-4; maybe TRBD1 (5 bases). The V end lost 2 bases, the J end lost 3 bases, and 7 bases lay between the germline ends. The germline V gene encodes CDR1 SGHTA and CDR2 FQGTGA. The CDR3 contains 14 residues. CDR3 sequence: CASSLDRANEKLFF. The CDR3 bases are TGTGCCAGCAGCTTAGACAGAGCTAATGAAAAACTGTTTTTT.

The chain recombines TRBV3-1 (or the pseudogene TRBV3-2) with TRBJ1-6; 7 bases are shared with TRBD1. V lost 2 bases and J lost 5; bases outside the gene matches: 6. Per germline, CDR1 LGHDT and CDR2 YNNKEL (reference sequence). CDR3 size: 16 residues. CDR3 in DNA: TGTGCCAGCAGCCAACGACAGGGTCTCCATAATTCACCCCTCCACTTT. This translates into CASSQRQGLHNSPLHF.

The V gene is TRBV19, the J gene TRBJ1-5, with 8 bases that match TRBD1. The CDR3 is made up of 16 amino acids. Germline V gene data show CDR1 as LNHDA and CDR2 as SQIVND (reference sequence). With V trimmed by 3 bases and J by 4 bases, 8 bases remained unmatched. The CDR3, as DNA: TGTGCCAGTAGTATCGTTGGACAGGGCGGAAATCAGCCCCAGCATTTT. Protein sequence: CASSIVGQGGNQPQHF.

This chain joins TRBV7-3 and TRBJ2-1, with 9 bases identical to TRBD1. V lost 1 base and J lost 5; bases outside the gene matches: 3. The CDR3 extends over 15 amino acids. From germline, CDR1 is SGHTA and CDR2 FQGTGA. CDR3 sequence reads: CASSLSRDRDNEQFF. The CDR3 bases are TGTGCCAGCAGCTTAAGCCGGGACAGGGACAATGAGCAGTTCTTC.

The chain's CDR3 is CASSMDRVHGYTF. The DNA for the CDR3 is TGCGCCAGCAGTATGGACAGGGTACATGGCTACACCTTC. The V call is TRBV5-1, the J call TRBJ1-2; 8 bases are shared with TRBD1. Trimming at V came to 5 bases and at J to 6 bases, leaving 6 bases not matched to a gene. This CDR3 has 13 residues. CDR1 and CDR2 (germline): SGHRS, YFSETQ.

The chain carries TRBV19 and TRBJ2-6; 11 bases map to TRBD1. This CDR3 has 18 residues. The V gene end was trimmed by 3 bases and the J gene end by 1 base; junction bases not matched to a gene: 5. Germline V lookup: CDR1 LNHDA, CDR2 SQIVND (reference sequence). CDR3 in DNA: TGTGCCAGTAGTATGCGGACAGGGGGCGCTTCTGGGGCCAACGTCCTGACTTTC. This encodes CASSMRTGGASGANVLTF. Full variable domain (remainder filled in from reference TRBV19 and TRBJ2-6): DGGITQSPKYLFRKEGQNVTLSCEQNLNHDAMYWYRQDPGQGLRLIYYSQIVNDFQKGDIAEGYSVSREKKESFPLTVTSAQKNPTAFYLCASSMRTGGASGANVLTFGAGSRLTVL.